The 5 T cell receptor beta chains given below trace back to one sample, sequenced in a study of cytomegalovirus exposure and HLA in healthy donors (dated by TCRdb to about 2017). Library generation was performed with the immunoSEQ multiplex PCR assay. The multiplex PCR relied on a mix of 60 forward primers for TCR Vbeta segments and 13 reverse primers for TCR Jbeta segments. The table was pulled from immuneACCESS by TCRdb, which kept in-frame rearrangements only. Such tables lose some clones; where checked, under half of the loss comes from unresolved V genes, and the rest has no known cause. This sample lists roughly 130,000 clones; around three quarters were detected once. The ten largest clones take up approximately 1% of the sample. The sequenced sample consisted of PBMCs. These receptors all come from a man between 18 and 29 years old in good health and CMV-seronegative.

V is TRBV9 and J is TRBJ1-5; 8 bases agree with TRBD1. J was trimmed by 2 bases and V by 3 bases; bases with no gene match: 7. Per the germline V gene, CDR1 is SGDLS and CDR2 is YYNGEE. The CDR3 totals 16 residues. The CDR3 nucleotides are TGTGCCAGCAGCGCCACCGGACAGGGTGGCAATCAGCCCCAGCATTTT. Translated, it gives CASSATGQGGNQPQHF.

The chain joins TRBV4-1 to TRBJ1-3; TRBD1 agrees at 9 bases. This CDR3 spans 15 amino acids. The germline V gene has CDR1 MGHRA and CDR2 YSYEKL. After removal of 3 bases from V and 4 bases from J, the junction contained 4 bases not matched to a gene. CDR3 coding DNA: TGCGCCAGCAGCCATTTGACAGGGGGGGGAAACACCATATATTTT. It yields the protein CASSHLTGGGNTIYF.

This CDR3 is CASTFRVSGTEAFF. Written as DNA, the CDR3 is TGTGCCAGCACCTTTAGGGTTTCGGGGACTGAAGCTTTCTTT. This chain joins TRBV7-2 and TRBJ1-1; D gene ambiguous. Deletions cut 7 bases from V and 5 bases from J, with 17 bases between. The CDR3 extends over 14 amino acids. Germline values: CDR1 SGHTA, CDR2 FQGNSA.

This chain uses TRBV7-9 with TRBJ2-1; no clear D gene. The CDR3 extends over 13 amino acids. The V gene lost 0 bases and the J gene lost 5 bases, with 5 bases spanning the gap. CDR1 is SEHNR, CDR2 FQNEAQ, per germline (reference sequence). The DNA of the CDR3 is TGTGCCAGCAGCTTAGCTAGTAACAATGAGCAGTTCTTC. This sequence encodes CASSLASNNEQFF.

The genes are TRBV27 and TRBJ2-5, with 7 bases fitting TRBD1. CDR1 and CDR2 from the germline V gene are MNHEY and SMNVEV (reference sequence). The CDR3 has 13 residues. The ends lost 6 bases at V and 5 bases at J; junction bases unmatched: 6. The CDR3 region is CASRRQGRETQYF. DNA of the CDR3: TGTGCCAGCAGGCGACAGGGTAGGGAGACCCAGTACTTC.